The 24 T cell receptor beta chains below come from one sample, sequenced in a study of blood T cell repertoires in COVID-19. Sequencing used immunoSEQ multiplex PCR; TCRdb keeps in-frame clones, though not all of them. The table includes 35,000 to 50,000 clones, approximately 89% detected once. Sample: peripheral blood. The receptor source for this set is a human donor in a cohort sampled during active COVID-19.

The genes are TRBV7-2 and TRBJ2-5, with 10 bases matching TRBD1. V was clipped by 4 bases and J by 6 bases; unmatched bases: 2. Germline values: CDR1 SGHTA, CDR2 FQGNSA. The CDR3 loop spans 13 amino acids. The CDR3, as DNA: TGTGCCAGCAGCTCCGACAGGGGGCAGACCCAGTACTTC. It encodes CASSSDRGQTQYF.

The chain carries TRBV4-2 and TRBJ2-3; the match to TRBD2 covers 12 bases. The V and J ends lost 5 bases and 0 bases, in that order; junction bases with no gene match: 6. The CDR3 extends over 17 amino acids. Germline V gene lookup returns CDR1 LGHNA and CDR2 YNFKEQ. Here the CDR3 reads CASSSVGLAGSTDTQYF. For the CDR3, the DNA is TGTGCCAGCAGCTCTGTGGGACTAGCGGGTAGCACAGATACGCAGTATTTT.

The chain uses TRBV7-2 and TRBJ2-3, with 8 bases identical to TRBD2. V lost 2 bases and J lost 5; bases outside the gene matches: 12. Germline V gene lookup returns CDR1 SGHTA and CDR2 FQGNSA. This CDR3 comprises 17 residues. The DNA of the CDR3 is TGTGCCAGCAGCTTATTCCCGCGCGGGGGGAGGCGAGATACGCAGTATTTT. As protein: CASSLFPRGGRRDTQYF.

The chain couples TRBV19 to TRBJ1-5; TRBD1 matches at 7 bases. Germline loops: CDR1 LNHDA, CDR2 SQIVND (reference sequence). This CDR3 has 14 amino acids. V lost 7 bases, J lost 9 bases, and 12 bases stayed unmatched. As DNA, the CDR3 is TGTGCCAGTAACCCGGACAGGCCGGGTATGCCCCAGCATTTT. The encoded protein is CASNPDRPGMPQHF.

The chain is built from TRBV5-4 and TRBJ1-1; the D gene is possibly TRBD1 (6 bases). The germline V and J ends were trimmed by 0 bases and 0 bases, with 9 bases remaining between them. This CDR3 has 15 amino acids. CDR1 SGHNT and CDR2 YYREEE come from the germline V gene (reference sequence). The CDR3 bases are TGTGCCAGCAGCTTGGACAGGGACATGAACACTGAAGCTTTCTTT. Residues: CASSLDRDMNTEAFF.

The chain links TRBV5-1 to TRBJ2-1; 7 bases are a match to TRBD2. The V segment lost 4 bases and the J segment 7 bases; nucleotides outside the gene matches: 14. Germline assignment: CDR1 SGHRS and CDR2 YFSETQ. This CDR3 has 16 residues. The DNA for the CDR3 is TGCGCCAGCAGCCCCAACCCGTCCCTCGGGGGGAATGAGCAGTTCTTC. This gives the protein CASSPNPSLGGNEQFF.

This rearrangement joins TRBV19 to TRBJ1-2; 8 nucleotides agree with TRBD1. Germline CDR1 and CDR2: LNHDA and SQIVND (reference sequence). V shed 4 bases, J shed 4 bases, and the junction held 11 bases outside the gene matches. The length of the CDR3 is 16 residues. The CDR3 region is CASSNVRDRNLYGYTF. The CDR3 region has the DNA TGTGCCAGTAGTAACGTCCGGGACAGGAATCTCTATGGCTACACCTTC. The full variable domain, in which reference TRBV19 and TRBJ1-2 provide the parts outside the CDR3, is DGGITQSPKYLFRKEGQNVTLSCEQNLNHDAMYWYRQDPGQGLRLIYYSQIVNDFQKGDIAEGYSVSREKKESFPLTVTSAQKNPTAFYLCASSNVRDRNLYGYTFGSGTRLTVV.

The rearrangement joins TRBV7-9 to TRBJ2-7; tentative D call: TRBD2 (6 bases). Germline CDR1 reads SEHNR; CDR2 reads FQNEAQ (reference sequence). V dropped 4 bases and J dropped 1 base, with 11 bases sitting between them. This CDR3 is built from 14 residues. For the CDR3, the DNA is TGTGCCAGCAGCTCTAATCGGGGGTCCTACGAGCAGTACTTC. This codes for CASSSNRGSYEQYF.

The CDR3 loop reads CASSYLLGGSGNTIYF. In DNA, the CDR3 is TGTGCCAGCAGTTATTTGTTGGGGGGTTCAGGAAACACCATATATTTT. This chain uses TRBV6-5 with TRBJ1-3; D might be TRBD1 (5 bases). The CDR3 runs to 16 residues. Germline V gene lookup returns CDR1 MNHEY and CDR2 SVGAGI. Trimming removed 3 bases from V and 4 bases from J, with 16 bases in between.

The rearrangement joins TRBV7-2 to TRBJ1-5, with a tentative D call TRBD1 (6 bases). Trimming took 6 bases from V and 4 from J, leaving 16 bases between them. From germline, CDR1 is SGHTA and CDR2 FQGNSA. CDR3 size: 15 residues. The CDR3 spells CASSHRVRGNQPQHF. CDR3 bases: TGTGCCAGCAGTCATCGCGTCAGGGGAAATCAGCCCCAGCATTTT.

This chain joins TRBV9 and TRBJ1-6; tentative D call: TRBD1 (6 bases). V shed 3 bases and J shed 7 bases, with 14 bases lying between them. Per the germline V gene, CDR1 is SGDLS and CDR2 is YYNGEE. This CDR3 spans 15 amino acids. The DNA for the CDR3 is TGTGCCAGCAGCGAGGGACACAGCCAGAATTCACCCCTCCACTTT. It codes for CASSEGHSQNSPLHF.

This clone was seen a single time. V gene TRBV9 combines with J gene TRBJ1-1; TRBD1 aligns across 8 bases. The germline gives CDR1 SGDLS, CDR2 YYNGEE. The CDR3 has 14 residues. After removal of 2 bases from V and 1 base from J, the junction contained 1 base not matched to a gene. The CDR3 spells CASSVTGENTEAFF. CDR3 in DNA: TGTGCCAGCAGCGTGACAGGGGAGAACACTGAAGCTTTCTTT.

The CDR3 sequence is CASSLAERGITDTQYF. The CDR3, as DNA: TGCGCCAGCAGCTTGGCCGAGCGGGGAATCACAGATACGCAGTATTTT. The chain has TRBV5-1 and TRBJ2-3, with TRBD2 matching 7 bases. Germline V gene sequence: CDR1 SGHRS, CDR2 YFSETQ. The CDR3 is 16 amino acids. The V and J ends lost 0 bases and 2 bases, in that order; junction bases with no gene match: 6.

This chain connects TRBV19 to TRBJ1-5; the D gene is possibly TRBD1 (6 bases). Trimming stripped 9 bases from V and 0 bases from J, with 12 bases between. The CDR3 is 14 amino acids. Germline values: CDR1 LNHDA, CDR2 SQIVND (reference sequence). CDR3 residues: CASHRAYSNQPQHF. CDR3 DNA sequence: TGTGCCAGCCACAGGGCTTATAGCAATCAGCCCCAGCATTTT.

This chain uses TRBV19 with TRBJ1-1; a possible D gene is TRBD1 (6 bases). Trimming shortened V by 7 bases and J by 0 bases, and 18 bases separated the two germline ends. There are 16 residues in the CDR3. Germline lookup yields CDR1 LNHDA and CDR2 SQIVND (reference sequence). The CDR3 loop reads CASNTNLEGVNTEAFF. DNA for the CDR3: TGTGCCAGTAACACCAATCTAGAGGGGGTGAACACTGAAGCTTTCTTT.

The CDR3 loop reads CASSPGLAGGPNEQFF. The CDR3 DNA reads as TGTGCCAGCAGCCCGGGACTAGCGGGAGGGCCGAATGAGCAGTTCTTC. The J gene is TRBJ2-1, the V gene TRBV11-2; TRBD2 matches 16 bases. This CDR3 has 16 residues. The germline V gene has CDR1 SGHAT and CDR2 FQNNGV. The J segment lost 7 bases and the V segment lost 5 bases, leaving 5 bases of the junction unmatched.

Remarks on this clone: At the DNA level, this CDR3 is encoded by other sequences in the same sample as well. In DNA form, the CDR3 reads TGCGCCAGCAGCCAAGGAGGGTCGAACGAGCAGTACTTC. Its protein product is CASSQGGSNEQYF. The rearrangement uses TRBV4-1 and TRBJ2-7, with D possibly TRBD2 on 5 matching bases. CDR1 MGHRA and CDR2 YSYEKL come from the germline V gene. With 1 base removed from V and 5 bases from J, the gap between germline ends came to 9 bases. This CDR3 is built from 13 residues.

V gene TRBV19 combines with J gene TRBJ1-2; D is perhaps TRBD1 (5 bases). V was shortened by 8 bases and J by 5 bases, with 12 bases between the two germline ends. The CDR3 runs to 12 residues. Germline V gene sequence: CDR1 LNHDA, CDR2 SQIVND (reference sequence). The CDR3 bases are TGTGCCAGTCAAGGGGTTTGGTATGGCTACACCTTC. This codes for CASQGVWYGYTF.

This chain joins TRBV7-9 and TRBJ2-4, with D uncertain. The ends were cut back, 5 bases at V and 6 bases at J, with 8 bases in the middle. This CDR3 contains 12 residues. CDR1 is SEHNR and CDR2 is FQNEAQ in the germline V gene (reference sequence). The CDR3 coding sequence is TGTGCCAGCAGCCCGGAGAGAAACATTCAGTACTTC. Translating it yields CASSPERNIQYF.

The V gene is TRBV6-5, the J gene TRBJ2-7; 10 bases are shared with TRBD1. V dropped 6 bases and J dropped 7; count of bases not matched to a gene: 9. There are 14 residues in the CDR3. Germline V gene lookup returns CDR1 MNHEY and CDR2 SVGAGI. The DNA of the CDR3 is TGTGCCAGCAGCGGGGACAGGGGCTTACGGGAGCAGTACTTC. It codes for CASSGDRGLREQYF.

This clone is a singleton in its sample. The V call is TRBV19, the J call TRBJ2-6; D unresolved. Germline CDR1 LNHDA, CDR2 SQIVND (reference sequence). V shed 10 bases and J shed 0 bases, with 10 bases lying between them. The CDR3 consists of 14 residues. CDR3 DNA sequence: TGTGCCACCTCAGATTACTCTGGGGCCAACGTCCTGACTTTC. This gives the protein CATSDYSGANVLTF.

The CDR3 sequence: CASTQSGGAGNEQFF. The CDR3 DNA is TGTGCCAGCACCCAAAGCGGGGGGGCCGGGAATGAGCAGTTCTTC. The chain recombines TRBV2 with TRBJ2-1; 10 nucleotides agree with TRBD2. Germline V gene lookup returns CDR1 SNHLY and CDR2 FYNNEI. The CDR3 sequence is 15 residues long. Trimming took 7 bases from V and 7 from J; bases not matched to a gene: 10.

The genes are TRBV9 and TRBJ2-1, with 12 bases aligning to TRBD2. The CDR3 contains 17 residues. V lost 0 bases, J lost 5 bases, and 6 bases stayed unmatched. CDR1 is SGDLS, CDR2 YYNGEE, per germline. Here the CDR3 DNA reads TGTGCCAGCAGCGTAGCTTTACTAGCGGGGGGAAACAATGAGCAGTTCTTC. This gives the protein CASSVALLAGGNNEQFF.

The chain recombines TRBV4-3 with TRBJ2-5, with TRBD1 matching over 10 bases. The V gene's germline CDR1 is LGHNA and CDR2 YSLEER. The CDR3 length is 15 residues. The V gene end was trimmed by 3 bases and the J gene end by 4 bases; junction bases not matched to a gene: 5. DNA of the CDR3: TGCGCCAGCAGCCAGGTGGGACAGGGGCGAGAGACCCAGTACTTC. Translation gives CASSQVGQGRETQYF.